One and the same sample provided the 26 T cell receptor beta chains below, sequenced in a study of blood T cell repertoires in COVID-19. Using immunoSEQ multiplex PCR, the repertoire was profiled, and TCRdb retains in-frame clones only, with some absent. The top ten hold less than 15% of the sample, which has 20,000 to 25,000 clones, approximately 90% seen once. The specimen sequenced was peripheral blood. Every receptor here comes from a woman aged 80 or older with active or convalescent COVID-19.

The chain recombines TRBV5-1 with TRBJ2-1; TRBD2 matches at 7 bases. The germline gives CDR1 SGHRS, CDR2 YFSETQ. With 7 bases clipped from V and 7 bases from J, the junction kept 11 bases outside the gene matches. The CDR3 runs to 14 residues. CDR3 coding DNA: TGCGCCAGCCTCTTAGGGACCGGGGGGAATGAGCAGTTCTTC. It codes for CASLLGTGGNEQFF.

The chain combines TRBV19 with TRBJ1-2; 7 bases align to TRBD1. The CDR3 is 14 residues long. Trimming took 5 bases from V and 2 from J; bases not matched to a gene: 5. The germline CDR1 and CDR2 sequences are LNHDA and SQIVND (reference sequence). CDR3 coding DNA: TGTGCCAGTAGTCAACAGGGGACCAACTATGGCTACACCTTC. Its translation is CASSQQGTNYGYTF.

This chain connects TRBV7-2 to TRBJ2-7; TRBD2 agrees at 11 bases. V lost 1 base, J lost 4 bases, and 3 bases stayed unmatched. Germline CDR1 SGHTA, CDR2 FQGNSA. The CDR3 has 15 amino acids. The DNA for the CDR3 is TGTGCCAGCAGCTTAGTATCTAGCGGGAGGTACGAGCAGTACTTC. It codes for CASSLVSSGRYEQYF.

This sequence joins TRBV28 and TRBJ2-1; 9 nucleotides align to TRBD2. The junction had 8 bases not matched to a gene; V was cut back by 6 bases and J by 2 bases. The germline gives CDR1 MDHEN, CDR2 SYDVKM. This CDR3 has 16 residues. CDR3 nucleotide sequence: TGTGCCAGCAGAAACTTAGCGGGAGCAACCTACAATGAGCAGTTCTTC. Encoded protein: CASRNLAGATYNEQFF.

J is TRBJ2-5 and V is TRBV19, with TRBD1 as a possible D gene (6 bases). V was shortened by 3 bases and J by 5 bases, with 16 bases between the two germline ends. The CDR3 runs to 15 residues. CDR1 and CDR2 from the germline V gene are LNHDA and SQIVND (reference sequence). In DNA form, the CDR3 reads TGTGCCAGTAGTATTGAGAAGGGCCAGGGGGAGACCCAGTACTTC. It is translated as CASSIEKGQGETQYF.

In this sample, this clone turned up a few times. V gene TRBV7-8 combines with J gene TRBJ1-3; 8 bases are a match to TRBD1. The CDR3 loop spans 15 amino acids. Germline CDR1 SGHVS, CDR2 FQNEAQ. The V and J ends lost 5 bases and 3 bases, in that order; junction bases with no gene match: 6. The CDR3 nucleotides read TGTGCCAGCAGCACTCCGGACAGGGATGGAAACACCATATATTTT. Translated: CASSTPDRDGNTIYF.

The V gene is TRBV9, the J gene TRBJ2-7; weak D call: TRBD1 (5 bases). Germline V CDR1 and CDR2: SGDLS, YYNGEE. Trimming removed 3 bases from V and 1 base from J, with 14 bases in between. The CDR3 has 15 residues. CDR3 residues: CASSAGVDRSYEQYF. The DNA for the CDR3 is TGTGCCAGCAGCGCGGGCGTAGACAGATCCTACGAGCAGTACTTC.

The V gene is TRBV29-1, the J gene TRBJ2-7; D remains unclear. The CDR3 is 12 residues long. Germline lookup yields CDR1 SQVTM and CDR2 ANQGSEA. Trimming removed 3 bases from V and 6 bases from J, with 12 bases in between. The CDR3 coding sequence is TGCAGCGTTGAGCGTTCGAGAGGCGAGCAGTACTTC. Translating gives CSVERSRGEQYF.

The CDR3 DNA is TGTGCCAGCAGCGCCCAGACTAGCGGACCAACCTACGAGCAGTACTTC. Its protein is CASSAQTSGPTYEQYF. The rearrangement joins TRBV21-1 to TRBJ2-7; the table's D call of TRBD2 was not tested on the DNA. TRBV21-1 is listed as a pseudogene. The CDR3 loop spans 16 amino acids.

V is TRBV13 and J is TRBJ1-2, with a possible D match to TRBD1 (5 bases). V lost 4 bases and J 3 bases, leaving 18 bases between the germline ends. The CDR3 runs to 16 residues. Germline loops: CDR1 PRHDT, CDR2 FYEKMQ (reference sequence). CDR3 in amino acids: CASSSTAQGADYGYTF. In DNA, the CDR3 is TGTGCCAGCAGCTCAACCGCCCAGGGCGCTGACTATGGCTACACCTTC.

The chain has TRBV3-1 (or the pseudogene TRBV3-2) and TRBJ1-5; 7 bases agree with TRBD1. V was clipped by 3 bases and J by 5 bases; unmatched bases: 4. Germline CDR1 LGHDT, CDR2 YNNKEL (reference sequence). CDR3 length: 14 amino acids. CDR3 nucleotide sequence: TGTGCCAGCAGCCAGAATACAGGGGATCAGCCCCAGCATTTT. Its protein product is CASSQNTGDQPQHF.

The V gene is TRBV27, the J gene TRBJ1-5; D is uncertain. From germline, CDR1 is MNHEY and CDR2 SMNVEV (reference sequence). V was trimmed by 4 bases and J by 2 bases, leaving 6 bases between them. The CDR3 runs to 13 residues. CDR3 sequence reads: CASSYQGNQPQHF. The DNA of the CDR3 is TGTGCCAGCAGTTATCAGGGCAATCAGCCCCAGCATTTT.

The CDR3 DNA sequence: TGTGCCAGCAGCTCGACAGGGTTCGCCACCGGGGAGCTGTTTTTT. Translated: CASSSTGFATGELFF. The chain employs TRBV7-2 and TRBJ2-2; 7 nucleotides align to TRBD1. Unmatched junction bases numbered 6, after V lost 4 bases and J lost 4 bases. The CDR3 is 15 residues long. Germline-derived CDR1 and CDR2 are SGHTA and FQGNSA.

The V and J genes are TRBV5-1 and TRBJ2-5, with a tentative D call TRBD1 (6 bases). The V gene lost 4 bases and the J gene lost 2 bases, with 12 bases spanning the gap. The germline V gene encodes CDR1 SGHRS and CDR2 YFSETQ. The CDR3 runs 14 residues. As DNA, the CDR3 is TGCGCCAGCAGCCCGGGACAATATCAAGAGACCCAGTACTTC. Encoded protein: CASSPGQYQETQYF.

The chain uses TRBV10-1 and TRBJ1-2, with 11 bases lining up with TRBD1. The CDR3 totals 17 residues. Losses at the gene ends were 6 bases for V and 5 bases for J; bases not matched to a gene: 14. Germline V gene sequence: CDR1 WNHNN, CDR2 SYGVQD (reference sequence). The CDR3 here is CASRDRTGGLLRYGYTF. In DNA, the CDR3 is TGCGCCAGCAGAGACCGGACAGGGGGCTTACTTAGGTATGGCTACACCTTC.

The chain couples TRBV15 to TRBJ2-5; D uncertain. V was pared by 3 bases and J by 3 bases, with 5 bases between. CDR1 LNHNV and CDR2 YYDKDF come from the germline V gene (reference sequence). The CDR3 totals 12 residues. CDR3 sequence: CATSRREETQYF. In nucleotides, the CDR3 is TGTGCCACCAGCAGGAGAGAAGAGACCCAGTACTTC.

The V gene is TRBV27, the J gene TRBJ2-1; weak D call: TRBD2 (6 bases). Germline-derived CDR1 and CDR2 are MNHEY and SMNVEV (reference sequence). The CDR3 has 14 residues. V was clipped by 8 bases and J by 3 bases, with 14 bases between them. CDR3: CASYPGGDYNEQFF. The CDR3 DNA reads as TGTGCCAGCTATCCGGGCGGGGACTACAATGAGCAGTTCTTC.

This chain links TRBV5-6 with TRBJ1-2; D is perhaps TRBD1 (5 bases). V lost 1 base to trimming and J lost 4 bases, with 8 bases between them. The CDR3 extends over 13 amino acids. CDR1 and CDR2 (germline): SGHDT, YYEEEE. The CDR3 coding sequence is TGTGCCAGCAGCTTGCGGCAGGGCTATGGCTACACCTTC. As protein: CASSLRQGYGYTF. Looking up the rest from reference TRBV5-6 and TRBJ1-2 gives the full variable domain: DAGVTQSPTHLIKTRGQQVTLRCSPKSGHDTVSWYQQALGQGPQFIFQYYEEEERQRGNFPDRFSGHQFPNYSSELNVNALLLGDSALYLCASSLRQGYGYTFGSGTRLTVV.

Turning to this clone: This CDR3 is also generated by other DNA sequences in the sample. This chain uses TRBV5-1 with TRBJ1-1; no clear D gene. Germline-derived CDR1 and CDR2 are SGHRS and YFSETQ. V was pared by 2 bases and J by 4 bases, with 9 bases between. This CDR3 spans 13 amino acids. The CDR3 protein is CASSFGVGTEAFF. In DNA, the CDR3 is TGCGCCAGCAGCTTCGGGGTAGGCACTGAAGCTTTCTTT.

The J gene is TRBJ2-7, the V gene TRBV19; no clear D. CDR3 length equals 11 residues. Trimming removed 9 bases at V and 2 bases at J, with 8 bases between. The V gene's germline CDR1 is LNHDA and CDR2 SQIVND (reference sequence). The CDR3 loop reads CASSEAYEQYF. Written as DNA, the CDR3 is TGTGCCAGCTCAGAGGCCTACGAGCAGTACTTC.

CDR3 DNA: TGCGCCAGCAGCCGAGACCGACAGGGCGTGCGCGAGCAGTACTTC. This sequence encodes CASSRDRQGVREQYF. The chain joins TRBV4-3 to TRBJ2-7; TRBD1 matches at 7 bases. Trimming removed 4 bases from V and 6 bases from J; junction bases left unmatched: 12. Germline CDR1 reads LGHNA; CDR2 reads YSLEER. The CDR3 spans 15 residues.

The chain couples TRBV4-1 to TRBJ2-7, with TRBD2 identical over 15 bases. The V segment lost 6 bases and the J segment 6 bases; nucleotides outside the gene matches: 15. The V gene's germline CDR1 is MGHRA and CDR2 YSYEKL. The CDR3 runs 18 residues. CDR3 bases: TGCGCCAGCAGGGAGGTGGGACTAGCGGGAGGTGATAGGGGCGAGCAGTACTTC. Protein: CASREVGLAGGDRGEQYF.

The chain employs TRBV19 and TRBJ1-4, with D possibly matching TRBD1 (5 bases). Trimming cost V 7 bases and J 0 bases, with 18 bases left between them. The CDR3 totals 17 residues. The V gene's germline CDR1 is LNHDA and CDR2 SQIVND (reference sequence). CDR3 coding DNA: TGTGCCAGTAATGGGGGGATACGGCAAACAACTAATGAAAAACTGTTTTTT. This translates into CASNGGIRQTTNEKLFF. The variable domain in full, completed from reference TRBV19 and TRBJ1-4, reads DGGITQSPKYLFRKEGQNVTLSCEQNLNHDAMYWYRQDPGQGLRLIYYSQIVNDFQKGDIAEGYSVSREKKESFPLTVTSAQKNPTAFYLCASNGGIRQTTNEKLFFGSGTQLSVL.

The chain recombines TRBV10-3 with TRBJ2-4; TRBD2 matches at 11 bases. The CDR3 totals 14 residues. The germline V gene has CDR1 ENHRY and CDR2 SYGVKD. Losses at the gene ends were 6 bases for V and 6 bases for J; bases not matched to a gene: 4. Written as DNA, the CDR3 is TGTGCCATCAGAGGGACTAGCGGTCCAAACATTCAGTACTTC. Protein: CAIRGTSGPNIQYF.

The chain uses TRBV19 and TRBJ2-7; the match to TRBD1 covers 8 bases. CDR3 size: 13 residues. With V trimmed by 5 bases and J by 2 bases, 2 bases remained unmatched. Germline CDR1 reads LNHDA; CDR2 reads SQIVND (reference sequence). The CDR3 protein is CASSAGQAYEQYF. The CDR3 DNA reads as TGTGCCAGTAGTGCGGGACAGGCCTACGAGCAGTACTTC.

This sequence joins TRBV6-6 and TRBJ2-1, with D maybe TRBD2 (6 bases). CDR3 length: 15 residues. Trimming stripped 0 bases from V and 5 bases from J, with 11 bases between. In germline, CDR1 is MNHNY, CDR2 SVGAGI (reference sequence). CDR3 protein: CASSYSRDFNNEQFF. The CDR3 nucleotides are TGTGCCAGCAGTTACTCGAGGGACTTTAACAATGAGCAGTTCTTC.